The rows below give T cell receptor beta chains drawn from one sample of a study of low-dose radiotherapy and immunotherapy resistance in tumors. TCRdb reprocessed the reads via MiXCR and lists one record per CDR3 protein. Of 30,000 to 40,000 distinct CDR3 sequences listed, more than 20% are singletons. Sequenced material: PBMCs, taken after low-dose radiotherapy plus immunotherapy. These receptor sequences come from a female donor with ovarian cancer. Each CDR3 is given with its conserved first and last residue. D genes are given only for firm matches. Not every row has a clone size; where given, it reads once, few, many or a size class.

d_call j_call clone_size v_call cdr3_nt cdr3_aa
TRBD2 TRBJ2-7 - TRBV28 TGTGCCAGCAGTTCTAGCGGGAGGGGCCACGAGCAGTACTTC CASSSSGRGHEQYF
- TRBJ2-7 many TRBV29-1 TGCAGCGCTTCGGACCGATATACCTACGAGCAGTACTTC CSASDRYTYEQYF
- TRBJ2-7 - TRBV21-1 TGTGCCAGCAGCGACCGACAAGGGGTACACGAGCAGTACTTC CASSDRQGVHEQYF
- TRBJ2-4 - TRBV20-1 TGCAGTGGCGTGACAGGAGTTGGAAACATTCAGTACTTC CSGVTGVGNIQYF
- TRBJ2-2 many TRBV7-8 TGTGCCAGCAGAAAGCTTAAAATCACCGGGGAGCTGTTTTTT CASRKLKITGELFF
TRBD2 TRBJ2-5 - TRBV29-1 TGCAGCGTCCAGACTAGCGGGACACAAGAGACCCAGTACTTC CSVQTSGTQETQYF
- TRBJ2-7 many TRBV6-2/TRBV6-3 TGTGCCAGCAGTCCAGGGTCCCCTACCCCCTACGAGCAGTACTTC CASSPGSPTPYEQYF
- TRBJ1-6 once TRBV29-1 TGCAGCGCCCGTCGGGGGGCCGATTCACCCCTCCACTTT CSARRGADSPLHF
- TRBJ2-3 - TRBV5-8 TGTGCCAGCAGCAAAGGACAGCTAAGCACAGATACGCAGTATTTT CASSKGQLSTDTQYF
- TRBJ2-3 many TRBV10-3 TGTGCCATCTCCGGAAGGGACCTAGGGGGGAGCGAGCCCAGGAAAGATACGCAGTATTTT CAISGRDLGGSEPRKDTQYF
TRBD2 TRBJ2-3 many TRBV4-1 TGCGCCAGCAGCCAATTCGGACCCGCGGGAGGGCCTGGCACAGATACGCAGTATTTT CASSQFGPAGGPGTDTQYF
TRBD1 TRBJ2-3 many TRBV6-6 TGTGCCAGCAGTTCCTTTTCGACAGGGGGTAGTGGAGCAGATACGCAGTATTTT CASSSFSTGGSGADTQYF
- TRBJ1-1 many TRBV30 TGTGCCTGGAGAGCGGGACGTATGAACACTGAAGCTTTCTTT CAWRAGRMNTEAFF
- TRBJ1-5 - TRBV29-1 TGCAGCACTGGGGGCCCGGGCAATCAGCCCCAGCATTTT CSTGGPGNQPQHF
TRBD1 TRBJ1-2 few TRBV28 TGTGCCAGCACCCAAGCCAGGACAGGGGTCTATGGCTACACCTTC CASTQARTGVYGYTF
- TRBJ2-5 many TRBV2 TGTGCCAGCAGTGCCGGGGGCGCAGGCCAAGAGACCCAGTACTTC CASSAGGAGQETQYF
TRBD1 TRBJ1-4 many TRBV20-1 TGCAGTGCTAGAGGGGACAGGGGATCAACTAATGAAAAACTGTTTTTT CSARGDRGSTNEKLFF
- TRBJ2-6 many TRBV10-3 TGTGCCATCAGTGACTCTGGGGGCGCTAGCTCTGGGGCCAACGTCCTGACTTTC CAISDSGGASSGANVLTF
- TRBJ2-3 many TRBV5-1 TGCGCCAGCAGCTTTGCGGGGCAGGGCGTCACAGATACGCAGTATTTT CASSFAGQGVTDTQYF
- TRBJ2-4 many TRBV25-1 TGTGCCAGCAGTGAGGAGAAGGGTGACAAAAACATTCAGTACTTC CASSEEKGDKNIQYF
- TRBJ2-6 - TRBV2 TGTGCCAGCAGTGAAGCGGGCGGTATCTCTGGGGCCAACGTCCTGACTTTC CASSEAGGISGANVLTF
- TRBJ2-2 - TRBV5-4 - CASSLVLANTGELFFF
- TRBJ2-2 many TRBV5-6 TGTGCCAGCAGCTTGGGGCAGGGTCGGGCCGGGGAGCTGTTTTTT CASSLGQGRAGELFF
- TRBJ2-7 many TRBV20-1 TGCAGTGCTAGAGATCGGGGACTCTTTTCCTACGAGCAGTACTTC CSARDRGLFSYEQYF
TRBD2 TRBJ2-3 - TRBV28 TGTGCCAGCGGTAGCGGGTCCCTTCTACCTAGCACAGATACGCAGTATTTT CASGSGSLLPSTDTQYF
- TRBJ1-5 - TRBV29-1 TGCAGCGTTGAAGAGGGCGCATCGGGGCAGCCCCAGCATTTT CSVEEGASGQPQHF
- TRBJ1-2 medium-sized TRBV3-1 TGTGCCAGCAGCCGAGGCAGCTTCTATGGCTACACCTTC CASSRGSFYGYTF
- TRBJ2-1 many TRBV4-1 TGCGCCAGCAGCGACCGGGCCCTTCTCTACAATGAGCAGTTCTTC CASSDRALLYNEQFF
TRBD1 TRBJ1-5 - TRBV11-3 TGTGCCAGCAGCTTTCGGGACAGGTATAGCAATCAGCCCCAGCATTTT CASSFRDRYSNQPQHF